This TCR beta chain appears in the sequencing data of a study of regulatory T cells in long-lasting Graves disease. Sample time point: newly diagnosed GD, antithyroid drugs for less than 3 months. The authors made the TCR library using RNA they extracted from PBMCs. Criteria from the American Thyroid Association guidelines were applied to diagnose Graves' disease. Comment on this clonotype: The antigen is undetermined.

CDR3 length: 16 residues. Germline values: CDR1 LGHDT, CDR2 YNNKEL (reference sequence). The ends lost 1 base at V and 9 bases at J; junction bases unmatched: 9. Construction of the TCR beta libraries employed iRepertoire HTBI primers in conjunction with Arm-PCR of CDR3 regions. Each CDR3 protein gets one entry after TCRdb re-called the multiplex PCR reads with MiXCR. The repertoire holds 500,000 to 700,000 distinct CDR3 sequences, with approximately 15% as singletons. Whole-study findings and limits: Persistent Graves' patients showed less TCR diversity than newly diagnosed ones. Thyroid tissue went unexamined; only peripheral blood was analyzed.

The same specimen was also included in a second study, on T cells in Graves' hyperthyroidism and ophthalmopathy. This second study says: Ophthalmopathy, as predicted by the model, came a median approximately 6.5 months after the prediction.

V usage is TRBV3-1 and J usage is TRBJ1-6, with 7 bases fitting TRBD1. Source: peripheral blood mononuclear cells (PBMCs), taken at new diagnosis, from a patient treated with antithyroid drugs. The sequence was obtained from a woman in her thirties with Graves disease. The CDR3 spells CASSQASVTGPSPLHF. In DNA, the CDR3 is TGTGCCAGCAGCCAAGCCTCGGTGACAGGGCCTTCACCCCTCCACTTT.